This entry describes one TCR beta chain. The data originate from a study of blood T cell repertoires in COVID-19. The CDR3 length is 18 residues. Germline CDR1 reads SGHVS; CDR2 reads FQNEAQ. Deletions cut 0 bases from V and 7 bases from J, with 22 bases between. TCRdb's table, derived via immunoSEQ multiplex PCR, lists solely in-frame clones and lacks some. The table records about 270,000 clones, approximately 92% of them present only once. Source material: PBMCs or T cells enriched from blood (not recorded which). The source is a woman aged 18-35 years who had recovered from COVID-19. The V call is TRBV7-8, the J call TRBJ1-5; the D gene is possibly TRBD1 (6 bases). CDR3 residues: CASSLAITDRRQGQPQHF. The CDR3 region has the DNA TGTGCCAGCAGCTTAGCGATCACCGACAGACGGCAGGGGCAGCCCCAGCATTTT.